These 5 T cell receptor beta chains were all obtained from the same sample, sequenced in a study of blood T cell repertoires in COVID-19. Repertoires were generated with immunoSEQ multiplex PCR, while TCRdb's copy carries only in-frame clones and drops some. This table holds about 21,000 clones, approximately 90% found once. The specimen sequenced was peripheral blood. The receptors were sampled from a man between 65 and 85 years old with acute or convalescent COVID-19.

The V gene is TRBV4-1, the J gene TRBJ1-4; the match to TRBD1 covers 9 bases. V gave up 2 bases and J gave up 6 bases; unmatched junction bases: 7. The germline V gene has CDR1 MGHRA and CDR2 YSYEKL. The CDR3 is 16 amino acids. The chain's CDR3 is CASSQRQGQGDEKLFF. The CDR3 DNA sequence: TGCGCCAGCAGCCAACGTCAGGGACAGGGAGATGAAAAACTGTTTTTT.

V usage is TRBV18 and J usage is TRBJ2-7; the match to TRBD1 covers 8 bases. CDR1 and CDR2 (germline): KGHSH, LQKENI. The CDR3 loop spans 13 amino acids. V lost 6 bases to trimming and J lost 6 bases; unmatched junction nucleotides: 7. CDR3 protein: CASSRDRWSEQYF. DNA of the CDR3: TGTGCCAGCTCCCGGGACAGGTGGTCCGAGCAGTACTTC.

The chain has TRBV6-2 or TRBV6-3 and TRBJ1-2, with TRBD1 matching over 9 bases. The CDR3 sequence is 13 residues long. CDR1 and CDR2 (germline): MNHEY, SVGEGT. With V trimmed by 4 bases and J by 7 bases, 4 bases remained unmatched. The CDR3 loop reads CASSWGQGGGYTF. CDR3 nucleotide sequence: TGTGCCAGCAGTTGGGGACAGGGAGGTGGCTACACCTTC.

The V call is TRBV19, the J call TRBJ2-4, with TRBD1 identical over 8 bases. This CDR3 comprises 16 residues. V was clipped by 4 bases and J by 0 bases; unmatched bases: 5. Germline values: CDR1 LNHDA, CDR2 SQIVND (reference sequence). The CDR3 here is CASSNQGAPAKNIQYF. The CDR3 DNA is TGTGCCAGTAGTAATCAGGGGGCGCCAGCCAAAAACATTCAGTACTTC. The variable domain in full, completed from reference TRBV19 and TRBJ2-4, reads DGGITQSPKYLFRKEGQNVTLSCEQNLNHDAMYWYRQDPGQGLRLIYYSQIVNDFQKGDIAEGYSVSREKKESFPLTVTSAQKNPTAFYLCASSNQGAPAKNIQYFGAGTRLSVL.

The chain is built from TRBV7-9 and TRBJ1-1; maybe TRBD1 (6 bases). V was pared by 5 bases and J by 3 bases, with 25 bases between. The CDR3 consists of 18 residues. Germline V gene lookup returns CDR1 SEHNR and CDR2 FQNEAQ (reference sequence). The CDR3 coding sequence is TGTGCCAGCAGCGGCCGGAGCCCACAGGGATTCAAGGACACTGAAGCTTTCTTT. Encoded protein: CASSGRSPQGFKDTEAFF.